The sequence of this T cell receptor (beta chain) was determined in a study of cytomegalovirus exposure and HLA in healthy donors. Regarding the study as a whole: Published work reported that the classifier diagnosed cytomegalovirus status with high specificity and sensitivity. An observed cluster of highly shared sequence variants was recorded as a likely sequencing artifact.

Germline CDR1 is MDHEN and CDR2 is SYDVKM. The J segment lost 3 bases and the V segment lost 5 bases, leaving 6 bases of the junction unmatched. This CDR3 has 15 amino acids. PCR amplification relied on 60 Vbeta primers (plus 13 Jbeta primers). Produced via immunoSEQ multiplex PCR; TCRdb's table is partial and in-frame only. The table shows about 97,000 clones, with 60% to 75% occurring only once. A note on this clone: Its matching antigen is unknown.

The receptor was isolated from a woman between 40 and 50 years old in good health and CMV-seronegative. The sample comprised PBMCs. The chain has TRBV28 and TRBJ2-2, with 7 bases fitting TRBD2. CDR3 coding DNA: TGTGCCAGCAGTAGGAGGGAGGGCCACACCGGGGAGCTGTTTTTT. Translating gives CASSRREGHTGELFF.